Each of the 9 T cell receptor beta chains below was sequenced from the same sample in a study of shared clonotypes between healthy human individuals (dated by TCRdb to 2018 to 2020). The library relied on the immunoSEQ multiplex PCR assay. TCRdb provides this immuneACCESS table in a form limited to in-frame rearrangements. Some clones are lacking; in checked studies, under half of them reflect an unresolved V gene, and why the rest are absent is not known. Present in this sample are about 2.4 million clones, over 85% of which were seen just once. The top ten constitute about 0.39% of the sample. The specimen sequenced was naive CD4+ T cells from PBMCs. The cell subset or site label on this specimen signifies: CD45RA+ positively selected. These receptors were obtained from a man between 18 and 35 years old in good health. Some clones in this sample may be carry-over from other donors' samples.

The V gene is TRBV5-1, the J gene TRBJ2-3; D remains unclear. V lost 4 bases and J 6 bases, leaving 12 bases between the germline ends. The CDR3 totals 13 residues. CDR1 and CDR2 from the germline V gene are SGHRS and YFSETQ. DNA of the CDR3: TGCGCCAGCAGCATATCCCTGGGGGATACGCAGTATTTT. Its protein product is CASSISLGDTQYF.

The rearrangement links TRBV5-5 to TRBJ2-4; TRBD1 agrees at 7 bases. The germline V gene has CDR1 SGHKS and CDR2 YYEKEE (reference sequence). The CDR3 runs to 17 residues. The ends lost 1 base at V and 1 base at J; junction bases unmatched: 8. The CDR3 region has the DNA TGTGCCAGCAGCTTGTTGGGACAGCAGGGTGCCAAAAACATTCAGTACTTC. Protein product: CASSLLGQQGAKNIQYF.

A remark on this clone: The identical CDR3 is also encoded by other nucleotide sequences in the sample. CDR3 amino acids: CAISESGDTQYF. In nucleotides, the CDR3 is TGTGCCATCAGTGAGTCCGGGGATACGCAGTATTTT. The V gene is TRBV10-3, the J gene TRBJ2-3; no reliable D call. CDR3 length equals 12 residues. Germline-derived CDR1 and CDR2 are ENHRY and SYGVKD. The V gene lost 0 bases and the J gene lost 6 bases, with 4 bases spanning the gap.

A remark on this clone: Additional DNA sequences in this sample encode the identical CDR3. The chain links TRBV18 to TRBJ2-6; D unresolved. This CDR3 has 16 residues. The V gene's germline CDR1 is KGHSH and CDR2 LQKENI. Trimming cost V 3 bases and J 4 bases, with 13 bases left between them. The CDR3 spells CASSPQGLTGANVLTF. The CDR3, as DNA: TGTGCCAGCTCACCCCAAGGCCTAACCGGGGCCAACGTCCTGACTTTC.

The chain couples TRBV5-6 to TRBJ2-3, with 9 bases identical to TRBD1. The CDR3 consists of 18 residues. With V trimmed by 0 bases and J by 6 bases, 14 bases remained unmatched. Germline CDR1 and CDR2: SGHDT and YYEEEE. CDR3 nucleotides: TGTGCCAGCAGCTTGGTTCGCACAGGGGGCGTGAGGGCGGATACGCAGTATTTT. This translates into CASSLVRTGGVRADTQYF.

The chain couples TRBV19 to TRBJ1-2, with D possibly TRBD1 on 6 matching bases. This CDR3 has 13 amino acids. V shed 4 bases and J shed 8 bases, with 14 bases lying between them. Germline CDR1 LNHDA, CDR2 SQIVND (reference sequence). The CDR3 loop reads CASSNQGSVGYTF. The CDR3 DNA reads as TGTGCCAGTAGTAACCAGGGGAGCGTCGGCTACACCTTC.

V is TRBV11-3 and J is TRBJ2-5; D may correspond to TRBD1 or TRBD2 (5 bases each). Deletions cut 0 bases from V and 3 bases from J, with 11 bases between. From germline, CDR1 is SGHNT and CDR2 YENEEA. The CDR3 length is 15 residues. This CDR3 is CASSLEGTAEETQYF. The CDR3, as DNA: TGTGCCAGCAGCTTAGAAGGGACCGCGGAAGAGACCCAGTACTTC.

The V call is TRBV5-4, the J call TRBJ2-1, with unresolved D. The CDR3 sequence is 13 residues long. Germline V lookup: CDR1 SGHNT, CDR2 YYREEE (reference sequence). The V end was cut by 4 bases, the J end by 5 bases, with 10 bases between. CDR3 residues: CASSLPRDNEQFF. The CDR3 DNA follows: TGTGCCAGCAGCCTGCCTAGGGACAATGAGCAGTTCTTC.

V and J are TRBV5-1 and TRBJ1-4; D possibly corresponds to TRBD1 (5 bases). Germline V gene lookup returns CDR1 SGHRS and CDR2 YFSETQ. The CDR3 spans 15 residues. V lost 0 bases and J 3 bases, leaving 9 bases between the germline ends. CDR3 DNA sequence: TGCGCCAGCAGCTTGGTCGGGACCGCTAATGAAAAACTGTTTTTT. It is translated as CASSLVGTANEKLFF.